This T cell receptor (beta chain) is drawn from a study of blood T cell repertoires in COVID-19. Study information: Samples representing acute and convalescent COVID-19 were sourced from the United States, Italy and Spain. The analysed material was cDNA or gDNA that came from T cells, B-cell-depleted T cells, or PBMCs.

Original data processing: For nucleated cells, counts were estimated from reference gene primer amplification. TCRdb's table, derived via immunoSEQ multiplex PCR, lists solely in-frame clones and lacks some. That table supplies the V and J calls and clone size; D and trimming were determined from the DNA. There are over 120,000 clones in the sample; 88% occur only once, and approximately 2% lies in the top ten. This CDR3 comprises 14 residues. V lost 3 bases and J lost 6; bases outside the gene matches: 8. Germline V gene data show CDR1 as KGHSH and CDR2 as LQKENI. J is TRBJ2-7 and V is TRBV18; 7 nucleotides agree with TRBD1. This sequence was found in a man aged 70-80 years with acute or convalescent COVID-19. Sequencing used peripheral blood. For the CDR3, the DNA is TGTGCCAGCTCACCCTCGGGACAGCAAGGCGAGCAGTACTTC. This sequence encodes CASSPSGQQGEQYF.